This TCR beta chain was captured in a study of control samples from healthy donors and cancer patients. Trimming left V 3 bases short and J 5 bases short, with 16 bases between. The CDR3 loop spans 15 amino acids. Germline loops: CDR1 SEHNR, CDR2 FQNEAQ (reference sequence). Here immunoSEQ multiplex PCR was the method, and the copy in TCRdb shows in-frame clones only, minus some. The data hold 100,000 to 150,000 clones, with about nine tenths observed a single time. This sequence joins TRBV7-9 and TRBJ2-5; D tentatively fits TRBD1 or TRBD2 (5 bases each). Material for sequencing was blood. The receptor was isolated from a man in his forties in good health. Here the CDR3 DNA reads TGTGCCAGCAGCTTCCCAGGGTGGTCGGGGGAGACCCAGTACTTC. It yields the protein CASSFPGWSGETQYF.